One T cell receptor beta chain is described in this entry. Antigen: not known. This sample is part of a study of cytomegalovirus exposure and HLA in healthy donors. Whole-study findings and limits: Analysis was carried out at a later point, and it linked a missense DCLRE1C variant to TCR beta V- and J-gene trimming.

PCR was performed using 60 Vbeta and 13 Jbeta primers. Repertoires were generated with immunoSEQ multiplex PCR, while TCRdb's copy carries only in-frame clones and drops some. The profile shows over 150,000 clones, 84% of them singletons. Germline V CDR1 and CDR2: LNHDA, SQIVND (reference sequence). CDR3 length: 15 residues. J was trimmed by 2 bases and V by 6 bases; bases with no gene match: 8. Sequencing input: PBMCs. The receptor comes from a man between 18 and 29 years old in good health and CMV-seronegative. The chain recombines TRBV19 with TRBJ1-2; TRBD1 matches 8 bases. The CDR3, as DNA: TGTGCCAGTAGCGATAGGGACAGGCCAAACTATGGCTACACCTTC. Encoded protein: CASSDRDRPNYGYTF.